This T cell receptor beta chain was recorded in a study of PD-1 blockade in classical Hodgkin lymphoma. Whole-study findings and limits: Excluded were patients who started nivolumab under 1 year after ASCT, a group that had lower diversity.

A remark on this clone: No antigen is known for it.

Sequencing used immunoSEQ multiplex PCR; TCRdb keeps in-frame clones, though not all of them. The sample lists some 39,000 clones; roughly 90% were seen once. From germline, CDR1 is MNHEY and CDR2 SMNVEV (reference sequence). The CDR3 is 14 amino acids. Brentuximab vedotin exposure varied among the patients, all of whom had relapsed after autologous stem cell transplantation. The chain couples TRBV27 to TRBJ2-5, with 10 bases aligning to TRBD2. The better agreement between TRBJ2-7 and the DNA end casts doubt on the J call. The sequencing here drew on peripheral blood mononuclear cells (PBMCs), taken at baseline. The source of this sequence is a human donor with classical Hodgkin lymphoma. The CDR3 region has the DNA TGTGCCAGCAGTGTACTAGCGGGGACGGACGAGCAGTACTTC. Translation: CASSVLAGTDEQYF.